This TCR beta chain was recorded in a study of technical replicates of blood from four donors. Assay: immunoSEQ multiplex PCR; the TCRdb copy retains only in-frame clones and omits some. This sample has approximately 76,000 clones, with approximately 86% found just once. The CDR3 spans 14 residues. V lost 5 bases and J lost 3, with 16 bases in between. Germline assignment: CDR1 GTSNPN and CDR2 SVGIG (reference sequence). The specimen sequenced was PBMCs. This clonotype was sampled from a human donor in good health. Some clones in this sample may be carry-over from other donors' samples. This chain connects TRBV30 to TRBJ1-1; D possibly corresponds to TRBD1 (5 bases). In DNA, the CDR3 is TGTGCCTGGGGGTCAACACGGGGGTACACTGAAGCTTTCTTT. Translation: CAWGSTRGYTEAFF.